What follows are 6 T cell receptor beta chains derived from one specimen sequenced in a study of T cell repertoires in cytomegalovirus infection. These TCRs are of unknown antigen specificity. TCRdb reprocessed the reads with MiXCR, giving one entry per CDR3 protein. The sample contains more than 300,000 distinct CDR3 sequences, about 34% of which appear only once. The sequences come from cultured PBMCs, collected from culture after CMV antigen stimulation. Every receptor here comes from a human donor in good health (CMV status not recorded). Some clones in this sample may be carry-over from other donors' samples.

As DNA, the CDR3 is TGTGCCAGCAGGGGTATACTCGGACTAGCGCGCCAAGAGACCCAGTACTTC. Protein: CASRGILGLARQETQYF. This chain joins TRBV2 and TRBJ2-5, with 9 bases lining up with TRBD2. After removal of 6 bases from V and 1 base from J, the junction contained 12 bases not matched to a gene. The germline V gene encodes CDR1 SNHLY and CDR2 FYNNEI. CDR3 size: 17 residues.

The CDR3 region is CASSLGALRGQETQYF. CDR3 coding DNA: TGTGCCAGCAGCTTAGGGGCCCTTAGGGGGCAAGAGACCCAGTACTTC. The V call is TRBV7-2, the J call TRBJ2-5; weak D call: TRBD1 (6 bases). Deletions cut 1 base from V and 2 bases from J, with 14 bases between. The CDR3 runs to 16 residues. The germline V gene encodes CDR1 SGHTA and CDR2 FQGNSA.

The chain uses TRBV20-1 and TRBJ2-7, with a weak D call TRBD2 (5 bases). Trimming took off 2 bases at V and 0 bases at J, with 8 bases between the two ends. Germline V gene sequence: CDR1 DFQATT, CDR2 SNEGSKA (reference sequence). There are 13 residues in the CDR3. CDR3 DNA: TGCAGTGCTAGACGGGGAAGCTCCTACGAGCAGTACTTC. Translation: CSARRGSSYEQYF.

This clonotype was picked up many times. This sequence joins TRBV6-6 and TRBJ2-7, with D unresolved. Germline V gene sequence: CDR1 MNHNY, CDR2 SVGAGI (reference sequence). The CDR3 is 13 residues long. V was pared by 4 bases and J by 3 bases, with 10 bases between. The CDR3 nucleotides read TGTGCCAGCAGTTCCTCCTCCAGCTACGAGCAGTACGTC. Its translation is CASSSSSSYEQYV.

The chain is built from TRBV25-1 and TRBJ1-5; D unclear. Trimming cost V 6 bases and J 11 bases, with 11 bases left between them. Germline values: CDR1 MGHDK, CDR2 SYGVNS. CDR3 length equals 11 residues. CDR3 loop: CASSGPGSQHF. CDR3 nucleotide sequence: TGTGCCAGCAGCGGGCCCGGGTCCCAGCATTTT. The full variable domain, rest sourced from reference TRBV25-1 and TRBJ1-5, is EADIYQTPRYLVIGTGKKITLECSQTMGHDKMYWYQQDPGMELHLIHYSYGVNSTEKGDLSSESTVSRIRTEHFPLTLESARPSHTSQYLCASSGPGSQHFGDGTRLSIL.

In its sample, this clonotype was seen a few times. This chain uses TRBV28 with TRBJ2-3, with 7 positions matching TRBD2. V lost 6 bases and J lost 0; bases outside the gene matches: 15. Germline V CDR1 and CDR2: MDHEN, SYDVKM. This CDR3 is built from 18 residues. Here the CDR3 reads CASSTAGGNHLSTDTQYF. As DNA, the CDR3 is TGTGCCAGCAGCACTGCCGGGGGGAATCATCTTAGCACAGATACGCAGTATTTT.